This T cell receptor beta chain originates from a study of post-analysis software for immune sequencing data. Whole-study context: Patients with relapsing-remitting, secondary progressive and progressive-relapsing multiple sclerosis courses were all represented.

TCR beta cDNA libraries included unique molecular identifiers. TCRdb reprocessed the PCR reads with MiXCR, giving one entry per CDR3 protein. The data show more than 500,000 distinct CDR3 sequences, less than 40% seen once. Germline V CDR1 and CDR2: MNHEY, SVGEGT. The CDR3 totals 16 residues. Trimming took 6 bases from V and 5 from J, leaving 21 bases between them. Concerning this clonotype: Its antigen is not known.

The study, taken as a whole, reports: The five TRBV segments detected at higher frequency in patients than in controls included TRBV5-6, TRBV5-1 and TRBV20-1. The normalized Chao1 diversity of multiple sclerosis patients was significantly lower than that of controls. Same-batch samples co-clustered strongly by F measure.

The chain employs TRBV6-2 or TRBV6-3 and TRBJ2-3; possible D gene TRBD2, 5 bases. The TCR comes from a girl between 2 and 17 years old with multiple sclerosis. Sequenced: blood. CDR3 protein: CASRHTRITREDTQYF. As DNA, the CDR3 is TGTGCCAGCAGGCACACTAGAATCACACGGGAAGATACGCAGTATTTT.